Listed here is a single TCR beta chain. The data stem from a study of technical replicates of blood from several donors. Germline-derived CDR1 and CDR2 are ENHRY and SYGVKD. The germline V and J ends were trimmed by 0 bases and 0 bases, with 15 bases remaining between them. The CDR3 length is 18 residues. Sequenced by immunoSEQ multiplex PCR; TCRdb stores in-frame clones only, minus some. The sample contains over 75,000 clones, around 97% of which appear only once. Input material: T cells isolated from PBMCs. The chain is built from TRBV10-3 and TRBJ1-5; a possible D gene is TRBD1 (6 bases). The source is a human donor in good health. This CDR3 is CAISESNARGYSNQPQHF. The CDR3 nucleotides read TGTGCCATCAGTGAGTCGAACGCCAGGGGTTATAGCAATCAGCCCCAGCATTTT.